This T cell receptor (beta chain) was sequenced in a study of technical replicates of blood from several donors. Germline CDR1 reads MNHNS; CDR2 reads SASEGT. Between the trimmed V and J ends, which lost 3 bases and 4 bases, there was a span of 18 bases. CDR3 length equals 16 residues. TCRdb's copy holds only in-frame clones and misses some; the assay was immunoSEQ multiplex PCR. Seen here are more than 70,000 clones, approximately 93% observed once, and the top ten hold 0.24%. V gene TRBV6-1 combines with J gene TRBJ1-2; D may be TRBD1 (6 bases). Source material: T cells isolated from PBMCs. The source of this sequence is a human donor in good health. Here the CDR3 reads CASSDKSGGAFYGYTF. The DNA of the CDR3 is TGTGCCAGCAGTGATAAGTCTGGGGGCGCGTTCTATGGCTACACCTTC.